This is a list of T cell receptor beta chains from one sample in a study of cytomegalovirus exposure and HLA in healthy donors. Generated by immunoSEQ multiplex PCR, the TCRdb table keeps only in-frame clones and is missing some. The sample yields some 200,000 clones, around 68% seen once. Sequences were obtained from PBMCs. The source of these receptors is a middle-aged man in good health and CMV-seronegative. CDR3s include the opening cysteine and the closing phenylalanine or tryptophan.

v_call | cdr3_aa
TRBV5-6 | CASNTQGITNEKLFF
TRBV14 | CASSWGQYYGYTF
TRBV23-1 | CASSHPVRGHQPQHF
TRBV6-1 | CASSEARGQPQHF
TRBV19 | CASSLRLNTGELFF
TRBV19 | CASSPVDRENQPQHF
TRBV19 | CASSILRDSTLYSNQPQHF
TRBV19 | CASSPGWGQGEIAFNQPQHF
TRBV7-2 | CASSLSRETQYF
TRBV18 | CASSRGLSSYNEQFF
TRBV5-6 | CASSLGLADGELFF
TRBV9 | CASNLIGDKDTQYF
TRBV6-5 | CASSYAGGAGNYGYTF
TRBV6-1 | CASSEEATISYEQYF
TRBV7-2 | CASSLNPNEQFF
TRBV7-2 | CASSPRTSGTYEQYF
TRBV5-1 | CANSLPGGGEKLFF
TRBV29-1 | CSVYSSEAFF
TRBV5-1 | CASSPSGGAGTGELFF
TRBV15 | CATSRDKRSNSPLHF